This TCR beta chain was recovered during a study of cytomegalovirus exposure and HLA in healthy donors. For the study at large: A previous analysis identified 90 million to 140 million unique TCR beta sequences derived from roughly 190 million T cells.

Germline V gives CDR1 MNHEY, CDR2 SVGAGI. This CDR3 is 13 amino acids long. V lost 0 bases, J lost 7 bases, and 10 bases lay in between. Primers: 60 Vbeta forward and 13 Jbeta reverse. Method: immunoSEQ multiplex PCR; TCRdb's copy keeps in-frame clones and lacks some. This sample has fewer than 150,000 clones, with 73% found just once. The J gene is TRBJ2-7, the V gene TRBV6-5; TRBD1 might be the D (6 bases). The sequenced material came from PBMCs. The TCR sequence derives from a human donor in good health. The chain's CDR3 is CASSYSQGTEQYF. In nucleotides, the CDR3 is TGTGCCAGCAGTTACTCCCAGGGGACGGAGCAGTACTTC.